A single sample gave rise to the 8 T cell receptor beta chains below, sequenced in a study of cytomegalovirus exposure and HLA in healthy donors. The PCR employed 60 Vbeta primers together with 13 Jbeta primers. Data came from immunoSEQ multiplex PCR; TCRdb stores just in-frame clones and leaves some out. The table lists 150,000 to 200,000 clones, 82% of them singletons. The sequenced material came from PBMCs. The receptor source for this set is a man over 45 in good health and CMV-seropositive.

The V gene is TRBV5-4, the J gene TRBJ1-2; 10 bases map to TRBD1. Germline CDR1 is SGHNT and CDR2 is YYREEE (reference sequence). Trimming cost V 6 bases and J 6 bases; bases outside gene matches: 5. This CDR3 is 13 amino acids long. The CDR3 nucleotides read TGTGCCAGCAACCGACAGGGGGCTCATGGCTACACCTTC. Translating gives CASNRQGAHGYTF.

The chain uses TRBV6-6 and TRBJ2-7; no firm D call. CDR1 and CDR2 (germline): MNHNY, SVGAGI (reference sequence). Trimming cost V 6 bases and J 0 bases, with 18 bases left between them. This CDR3 contains 16 residues. CDR3 amino acids: CASSSKSSTPSYEQYF. Here the CDR3 DNA reads TGTGCCAGCAGCTCGAAATCGTCGACACCCTCCTACGAGCAGTACTTC.

The chain links TRBV30 to TRBJ1-5; 8 positions match TRBD1. Germline V gene data show CDR1 as GTSNPN and CDR2 as SVGIG (reference sequence). The J segment lost 4 bases and the V segment lost 3 bases, leaving 8 bases of the junction unmatched. This CDR3 comprises 15 residues. The CDR3 DNA is TGTGCCTGGAGGGCAGGGGGCGGGGGAAATCAGCCCCAGCATTTT. It codes for CAWRAGGGGNQPQHF.

A remark on this clone: Other nucleotide sequences from this sample produce the same CDR3. The chain is built from TRBV7-3 and TRBJ1-1, with TRBD1 identical over 9 bases. The CDR3 length is 13 residues. V was clipped by 6 bases and J by 4 bases; unmatched bases: 3. Germline V gene sequence: CDR1 SGHTA, CDR2 FQGTGA. The CDR3 region is CASSLDRGTEAFF. The DNA of the CDR3 is TGTGCCAGCAGTTTGGACAGGGGCACTGAAGCTTTCTTT.

The rearrangement uses TRBV4-3 and TRBJ2-2; 9 bases match TRBD2. Germline CDR1 reads LGHNA; CDR2 reads YSLEER. The V segment lost 2 bases and the J segment 6 bases; nucleotides outside the gene matches: 4. This CDR3 spans 15 amino acids. CDR3 in amino acids: CASSQFSGRSGELFF. The CDR3 DNA reads as TGCGCCAGCAGCCAATTTAGCGGGAGATCCGGGGAGCTGTTTTTT.

V is TRBV6-1 and J is TRBJ1-1; 7 bases fit TRBD1. This CDR3 contains 13 residues. Trimming at V came to 2 bases and at J to 5 bases, leaving 2 bases not matched to a gene. In germline, CDR1 is MNHNS, CDR2 SASEGT. The CDR3 DNA reads TGTGCCAGCAGTGAAACAGGGGATACTGAAGCTTTCTTT. This gives the protein CASSETGDTEAFF.

V gene TRBV7-9 combines with J gene TRBJ2-5, with 7 bases that match TRBD1. The V gene end was trimmed by 6 bases and the J gene end by 2 bases; junction bases not matched to a gene: 6. Germline-derived CDR1 and CDR2 are SEHNR and FQNEAQ (reference sequence). This CDR3 contains 14 residues. CDR3 sequence reads: CASSYDREQETQYF. CDR3 sequence (DNA): TGTGCCAGCAGTTACGACAGGGAACAAGAGACCCAGTACTTC.

This chain joins TRBV5-8 and TRBJ2-7; 8 bases are a match to TRBD1. CDR3 length equals 14 residues. Per the germline V gene, CDR1 is SGHTS and CDR2 is YDEGEE. V was pared by 7 bases and J by 2 bases, with 8 bases of the junction left unmatched. The CDR3, as DNA: TGTGCCAGCGGGGGACAGGCGTCGACCTACGAGCAGTACTTC. Translated, it gives CASGGQASTYEQYF.